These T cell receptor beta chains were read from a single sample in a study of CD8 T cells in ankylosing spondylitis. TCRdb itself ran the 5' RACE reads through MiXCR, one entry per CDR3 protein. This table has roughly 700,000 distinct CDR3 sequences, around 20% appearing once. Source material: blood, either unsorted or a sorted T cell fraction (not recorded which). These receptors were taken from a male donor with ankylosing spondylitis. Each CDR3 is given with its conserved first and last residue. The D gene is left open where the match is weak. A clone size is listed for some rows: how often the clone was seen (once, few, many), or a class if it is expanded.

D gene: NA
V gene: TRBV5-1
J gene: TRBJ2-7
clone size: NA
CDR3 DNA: TGCGCCAGCAGCTCCGGTCCCGGGACGGCGGAGCAGTACTTC
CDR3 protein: CASSSGPGTAEQYF

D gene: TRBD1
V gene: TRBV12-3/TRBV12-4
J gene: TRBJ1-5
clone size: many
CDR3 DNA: TGTGCCAGCAGCCTGGGGACAGTATATAGCAATCAGCCCCAGCATTTT
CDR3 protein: CASSLGTVYSNQPQHF

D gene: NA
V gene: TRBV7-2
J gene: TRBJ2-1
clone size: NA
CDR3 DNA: TGTGCCAGCAGCTTAGGTGGGGGGAAGAGCTCCTACAATGAGCAGTTCTTC
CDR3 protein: CASSLGGGKSSYNEQFF

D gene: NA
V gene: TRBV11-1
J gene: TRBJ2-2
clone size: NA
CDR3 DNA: TGTGCCAGCAGCTTAGTTAGCTCGGGGACTAACACCGGGGAGCTGTTTTTT
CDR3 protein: CASSLVSSGTNTGELFF

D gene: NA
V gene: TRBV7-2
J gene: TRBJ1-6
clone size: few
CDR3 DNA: TGTGCCAGCAGTTTACCGGGACCTTCTAATTCACCCCTCCACTTT
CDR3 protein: CASSLPGPSNSPLHF

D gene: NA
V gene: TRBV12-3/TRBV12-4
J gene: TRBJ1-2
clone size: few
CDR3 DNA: TGTGCCAGCAGTTCTGGGCTGTTCTATGGCTACACCTTC
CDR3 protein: CASSSGLFYGYTF

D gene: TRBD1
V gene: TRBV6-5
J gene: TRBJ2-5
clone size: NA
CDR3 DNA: TGTGCCAGCAGTTACAATAAGGGGGCCTGGGAGACCCAGTACTTC
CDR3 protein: CASSYNKGAWETQYF

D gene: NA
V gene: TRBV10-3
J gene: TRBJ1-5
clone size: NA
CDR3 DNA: TGTGCCATCAGTGAGGGGAGAAGCAATCAGCCCCAGCATTTT
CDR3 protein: CAISEGRSNQPQHF

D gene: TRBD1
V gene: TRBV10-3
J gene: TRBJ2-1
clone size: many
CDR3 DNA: TGTGCCATCGAAGGGACAGGGGATGCCGATGAGCAGTTCTTC
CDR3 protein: CAIEGTGDADEQFF

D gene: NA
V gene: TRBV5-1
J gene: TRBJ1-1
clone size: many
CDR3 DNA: TGCGCCAGCAGCTCGGCGGTGAACACTGAAGCTTTCTTT
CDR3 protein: CASSSAVNTEAFF

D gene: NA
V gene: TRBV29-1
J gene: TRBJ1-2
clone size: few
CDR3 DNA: TGCAGCGCTCCGCTATCCGATAACTATGGCTACACCTTC
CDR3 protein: CSAPLSDNYGYTF

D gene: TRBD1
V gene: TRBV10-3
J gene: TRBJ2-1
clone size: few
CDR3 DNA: TGTGCCATCAGTGAGTCGGGGGTGACAGGGGAGCAGTTCTTC
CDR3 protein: CAISESGVTGEQFF

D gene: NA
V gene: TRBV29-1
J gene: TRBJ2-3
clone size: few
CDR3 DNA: TGCAGCACCCACAGGGGGGGGAGCACAGATACGCAGTATTTT
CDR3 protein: CSTHRGGSTDTQYF

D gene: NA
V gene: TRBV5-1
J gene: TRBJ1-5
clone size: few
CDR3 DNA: TGCGCCAGCAGCCCGGTTGGTGAGGAGCCCCAGCATTTT
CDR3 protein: CASSPVGEEPQHF

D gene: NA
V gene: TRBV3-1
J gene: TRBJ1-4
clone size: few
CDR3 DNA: TGTGCCAGCAGCCAAGTCGGGGGGGTTGAAAAACTGTTTTTT
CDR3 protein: CASSQVGGVEKLFF

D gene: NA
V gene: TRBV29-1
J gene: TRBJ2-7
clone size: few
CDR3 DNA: TGCAGCGTTTTAGCAGGGCCCTACGAGCAGTACTTC
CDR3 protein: CSVLAGPYEQYF

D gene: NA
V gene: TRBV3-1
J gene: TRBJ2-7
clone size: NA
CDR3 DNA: TGTGCCAGCAGCCCGGGACTTGGGGGCGAGCAGTACTTC
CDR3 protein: CASSPGLGGEQYF

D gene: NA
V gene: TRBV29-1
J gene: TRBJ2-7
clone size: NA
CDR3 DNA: TGCAGCGTCGAGACAGACCTCTCCTACGAGCAGTACTTC
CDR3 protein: CSVETDLSYEQYF

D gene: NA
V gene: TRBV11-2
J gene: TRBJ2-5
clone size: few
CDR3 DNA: TGTGCCAGCAGCAGTATGGGCGGCGGGGAGACCCAGTACTTC
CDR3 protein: CASSSMGGGETQYF

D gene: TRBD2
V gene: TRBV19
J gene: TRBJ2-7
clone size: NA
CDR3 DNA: TGTGCCAGTAGGTCCGGGACTAGCGGATTCTACGAGCAGTACTTC
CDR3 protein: CASRSGTSGFYEQYF

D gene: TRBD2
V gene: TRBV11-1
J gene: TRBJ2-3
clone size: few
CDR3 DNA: TGTGCCAGCAGCTCAATCCTAGGGACTAGCGGGAGCACAGATACGCAGTATTTT
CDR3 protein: CASSSILGTSGSTDTQYF

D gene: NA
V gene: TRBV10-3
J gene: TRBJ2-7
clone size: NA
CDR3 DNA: TGTGCCATCGGGGGTATTAGCTCCTACGAGCAGTACTTC
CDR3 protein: CAIGGISSYEQYF

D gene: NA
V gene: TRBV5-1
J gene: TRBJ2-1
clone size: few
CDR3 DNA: TGCGCCAGCAGCAGATCCTCCGTCTCGGGTGAGCAGTTCTTC
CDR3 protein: CASSRSSVSGEQFF

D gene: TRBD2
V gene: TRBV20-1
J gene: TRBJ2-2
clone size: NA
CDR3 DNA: TGCAGTGCACACCCGACTAGCGGGAACACCGGGGAGCTGTTTTTT
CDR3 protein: CSAHPTSGNTGELFF

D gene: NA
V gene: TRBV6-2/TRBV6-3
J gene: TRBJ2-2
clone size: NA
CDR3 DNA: TGTGCCAGCAGTTACTCGGGGGTCCCGCGAGGCACCGGGGAGCTGTTTTTT
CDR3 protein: CASSYSGVPRGTGELFF

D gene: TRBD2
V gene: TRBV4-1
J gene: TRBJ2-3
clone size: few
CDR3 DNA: TGCGCCAGCAGCCAGGGACCCGGACTAGCGGCAGATACGCAGTATTTT
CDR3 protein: CASSQGPGLAADTQYF

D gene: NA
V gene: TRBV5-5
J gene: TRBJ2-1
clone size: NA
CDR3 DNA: TGTGCCAGCAGCTCCTTGGTAGCGGAGAACAATGAGCAGTTCTTC
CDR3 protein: CASSSLVAENNEQFF

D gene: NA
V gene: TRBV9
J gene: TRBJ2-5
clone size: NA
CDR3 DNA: TGTGCCAGCAGCGCCGGGATACAACAAGAGACCCAGTACTTC
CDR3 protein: CASSAGIQQETQYF

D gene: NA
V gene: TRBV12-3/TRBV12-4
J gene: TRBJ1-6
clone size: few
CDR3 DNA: TGTGCCAGCAGTTTTGGGGGCCGATCACCCCTCCACTTT
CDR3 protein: CASSFGGRSPLHF

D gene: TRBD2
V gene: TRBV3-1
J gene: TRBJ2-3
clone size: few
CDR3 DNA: TGTGCCAGCAGCCCTTATAGCGGGAGTACGGATACGCAGTATTTT
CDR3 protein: CASSPYSGSTDTQYF

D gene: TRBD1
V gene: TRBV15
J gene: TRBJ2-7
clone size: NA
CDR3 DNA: TGTGCCACCAGCCAAATCGGACAGGGCAAGATCGAGCAGTACTTC
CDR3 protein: CATSQIGQGKIEQYF

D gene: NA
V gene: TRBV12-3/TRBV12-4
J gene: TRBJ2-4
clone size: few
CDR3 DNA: TGTGCCAGCAGTCCAAGCGGAGCCGCCAAAAACATTCAGTACTTC
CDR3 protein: CASSPSGAAKNIQYF

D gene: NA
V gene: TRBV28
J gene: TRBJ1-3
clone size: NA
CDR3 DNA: TGTGCCAGCAGTTTATGGGTCGGATCCACCAAAAGAAACACCATATATTTT
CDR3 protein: CASSLWVGSTKRNTIYF

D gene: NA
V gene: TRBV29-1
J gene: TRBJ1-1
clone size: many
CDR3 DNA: TGCAGCGTTGAGTATTCGGTAACACAACGCCCTGAAGCTTTCTTT
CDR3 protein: CSVEYSVTQRPEAFF

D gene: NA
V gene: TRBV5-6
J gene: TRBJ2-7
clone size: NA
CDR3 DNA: TGTGCCAGCAGCTTGGCCCTTGAGACAGAAAGATTCAACTTC
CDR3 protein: CASSLALETERFNF

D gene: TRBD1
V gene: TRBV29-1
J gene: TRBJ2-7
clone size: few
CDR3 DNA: TGCAGCGTTGAAGAGACAGGGGGCACGTACGAGCAGTACTTC
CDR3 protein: CSVEETGGTYEQYF

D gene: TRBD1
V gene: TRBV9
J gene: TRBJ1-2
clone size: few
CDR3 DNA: TGTGCCAGCAGCTCCAACAGGGGGCCAGACTATGGCTACACCTTC
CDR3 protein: CASSSNRGPDYGYTF

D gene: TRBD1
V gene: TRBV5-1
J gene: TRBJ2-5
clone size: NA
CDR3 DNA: TGCGCCAGCAGCTTGGGCGGACAGGGTTTGGAGACCCAGTACTTC
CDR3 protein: CASSLGGQGLETQYF

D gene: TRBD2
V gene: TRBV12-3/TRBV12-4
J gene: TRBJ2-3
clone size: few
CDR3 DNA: TGTGCCAGCAGTTTAAGAGCGGGGGTTAGCACAGATACGCAGTATTTT
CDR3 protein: CASSLRAGVSTDTQYF

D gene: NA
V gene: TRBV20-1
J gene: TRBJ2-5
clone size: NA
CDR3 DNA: TGCAGTGCTAGAGATTTATACGGGGAGACCCAGTACTTC
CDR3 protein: CSARDLYGETQYF

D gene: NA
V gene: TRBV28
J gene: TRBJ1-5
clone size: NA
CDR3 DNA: TGTGCCAGCAGTTTAAGTGGCAGGGAAGGCCAGCCCCAGCATTTT
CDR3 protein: CASSLSGREGQPQHF

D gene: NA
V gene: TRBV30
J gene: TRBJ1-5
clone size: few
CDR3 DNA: TGTGCCTGGAGCTCTGGGAGCAATCAGCCCCAGCATTTT
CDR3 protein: CAWSSGSNQPQHF

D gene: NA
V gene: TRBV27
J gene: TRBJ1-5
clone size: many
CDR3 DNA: TGTGCCAGCATCCCCGGAGTAAGCAATCAGCCCCAGCATTTT
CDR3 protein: CASIPGVSNQPQHF